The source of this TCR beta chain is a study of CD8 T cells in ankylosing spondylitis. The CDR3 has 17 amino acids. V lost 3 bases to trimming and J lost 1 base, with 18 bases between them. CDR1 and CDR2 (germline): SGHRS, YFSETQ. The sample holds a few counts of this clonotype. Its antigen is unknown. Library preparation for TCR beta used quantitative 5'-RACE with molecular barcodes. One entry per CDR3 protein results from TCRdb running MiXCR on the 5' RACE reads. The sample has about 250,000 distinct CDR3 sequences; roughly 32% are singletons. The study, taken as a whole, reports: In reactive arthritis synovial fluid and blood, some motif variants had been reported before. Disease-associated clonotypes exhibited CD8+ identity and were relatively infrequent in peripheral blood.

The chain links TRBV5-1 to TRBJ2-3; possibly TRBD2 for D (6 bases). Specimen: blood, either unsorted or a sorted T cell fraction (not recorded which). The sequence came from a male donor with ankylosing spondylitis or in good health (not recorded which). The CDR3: CASSYGLTRGGTDTQYF. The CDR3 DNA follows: TGCGCCAGCAGCTACGGACTTACCCGCGGGGGCACAGATACGCAGTATTTT.